Presented here are 27 T cell receptor beta chains from one specimen sequenced in a study of cytomegalovirus exposure and HLA in healthy donors. The PCR was carried out with 60 Vbeta primers and 13 Jbeta primers. Only in-frame clones appear in the TCRdb table, and some are missing; sequencing was by immunoSEQ multiplex PCR. The repertoire holds under 200,000 clones, with around 78% as singletons. Specimen: PBMCs. The receptors shown here come from a man aged 25-40 years in good health and CMV-seronegative.

The chain combines TRBV29-1 with TRBJ2-2; D remains ambiguous. The V end lost 3 bases, the J end lost 0 bases, and 5 bases lay between the germline ends. The CDR3 has 13 residues. CDR1 is SQVTM and CDR2 is ANQGSEA in the germline V gene. This chain's CDR3 is CSVDRTNTGELFF. CDR3 nucleotide sequence: TGCAGCGTTGACAGGACGAACACCGGGGAGCTGTTTTTT.

V is TRBV5-1 and J is TRBJ2-7; D is possibly TRBD1 (6 bases). Trimming stripped 5 bases from V and 6 bases from J, with 15 bases between. Looked up from germline, CDR1 is SGHRS and CDR2 is YFSETQ. This CDR3 spans 13 amino acids. The DNA of the CDR3 is TGCGCCAGCAGTCCCCCGGGACAAAGCGAGCAGTACTTC. It codes for CASSPPGQSEQYF.

The V and J genes are TRBV2 and TRBJ2-7; D remains unclear. Germline lookup yields CDR1 SNHLY and CDR2 FYNNEI. The CDR3 has 14 residues. V was shortened by 3 bases and J by 0 bases, with 9 bases between the two germline ends. Here the CDR3 reads CASSDQASSYEQYF. CDR3 DNA: TGTGCCAGCAGTGATCAAGCTTCCTCCTACGAGCAGTACTTC.

J is TRBJ2-2 and V is TRBV7-9; 7 bases are a match to TRBD2. J gave up 4 bases and V 5 bases, and 13 bases lay outside the gene matches. The CDR3 spans 17 residues. Germline V gene sequence: CDR1 SEHNR, CDR2 FQNEAQ (reference sequence). The CDR3: CASSPSRSGIGTGELFF. In DNA, the CDR3 is TGTGCCAGCAGCCCTTCCAGAAGCGGGATTGGCACCGGGGAGCTGTTTTTT.

This chain uses TRBV7-9 with TRBJ2-7; 7 bases align to TRBD2. The V gene end was trimmed by 0 bases and the J gene end by 5 bases; junction bases not matched to a gene: 4. From germline, CDR1 is SEHNR and CDR2 FQNEAQ (reference sequence). The CDR3 loop spans 14 amino acids. The CDR3 is CASSLAGGPDEQYF. The CDR3 DNA reads TGTGCCAGCAGCTTAGCGGGAGGGCCGGACGAGCAGTACTTC.

This clone was counted a few times. CDR3 region: CASSATANTEAFF. DNA of the CDR3: TGTGCCAGCAGCGCGACAGCGAACACTGAAGCTTTCTTT. This chain connects TRBV9 to TRBJ1-1; D is perhaps TRBD1 (5 bases). Germline lookup yields CDR1 SGDLS and CDR2 YYNGEE. The CDR3 runs to 13 residues. V was clipped by 3 bases and J by 1 base, with 7 bases between them.

The DNA for the CDR3 is TGTGCCAGCAGCTTGGGCGGGAGGGAAAATGAGCAGTTCTTC. It encodes CASSLGGRENEQFF. The gene calls are TRBV7-9 and TRBJ2-1; 9 bases match TRBD2. Germline CDR1 is SEHNR and CDR2 is FQNEAQ (reference sequence). V shed 3 bases and J 7 bases; nucleotides not matched to a gene: 4. CDR3 length equals 14 residues.

V gene TRBV25-1 combines with J gene TRBJ2-7; TRBD2 aligns across 10 bases. Germline V gene lookup returns CDR1 MGHDK and CDR2 SYGVNS. Trimming cost V 10 bases and J 0 bases; bases outside gene matches: 6. The CDR3 consists of 14 residues. The CDR3 protein is CATSLAGYSYEQYF. The DNA of the CDR3 is TGTGCCACCTCACTAGCGGGATACTCCTACGAGCAGTACTTC.

This chain's CDR3 is CATSRIQDEAFF. Here the CDR3 DNA reads TGTGCCACCAGCAGAATACAGGATGAAGCTTTCTTT. V gene TRBV15 combines with J gene TRBJ1-1; weak D call: TRBD1 (5 bases). The CDR3 spans 12 residues. V was clipped by 2 bases and J by 7 bases, with 8 bases between them. Germline CDR1 and CDR2: LNHNV and YYDKDF (reference sequence).

This clone was seen just once. V gene TRBV7-9 combines with J gene TRBJ1-2; D perhaps matches TRBD1 (6 bases). Trimming cost V 1 base and J 13 bases, with 13 bases left between them. The CDR3 extends over 12 amino acids. Per germline, CDR1 SEHNR and CDR2 FQNEAQ (reference sequence). The CDR3, as DNA: TGTGCCAGCAGCTTAGAACCCCAGGGGTGCACCTTC. Translating it yields CASSLEPQGCTF.

The chain combines TRBV5-4 with TRBJ2-7; D is possibly TRBD2 (5 bases). This CDR3 is built from 12 residues. The germline V gene has CDR1 SGHNT and CDR2 YYREEE (reference sequence). V was cut by 4 bases and J by 3 bases, with 8 bases left in between. This CDR3 is CASSTRGYEQYF. As DNA, the CDR3 is TGTGCCAGCAGCACCCGGGGCTACGAGCAGTACTTC.

This clone was recorded a few times. Distinct nucleotide sequences in the sample also encode this CDR3. The chain couples TRBV5-1 to TRBJ2-1, with D tentatively TRBD2 (6 bases). The CDR3 covers 15 residues. The V gene lost 4 bases and the J gene lost 2 bases, with 13 bases spanning the gap. Germline V gene lookup returns CDR1 SGHRS and CDR2 YFSETQ. DNA for the CDR3: TGCGCCAGCAGCAGTAGGACGGGAGCCTACAATGAGCAGTTCTTC. Residues: CASSSRTGAYNEQFF.

The chain carries TRBV11-3 and TRBJ2-7; 8 bases are shared with TRBD1. Germline CDR1 is SGHNT and CDR2 is YENEEA. V dropped 5 bases and J dropped 5; count of bases not matched to a gene: 11. This CDR3 has 15 residues. As DNA, the CDR3 is TGTGCCAGCAGCGCATTAGGACAGGGTGTGAACGAGCAGTACTTC. Translation: CASSALGQGVNEQYF.

This sequence joins TRBV7-9 and TRBJ2-6; tentatively, D is TRBD2 (7 bases). V shed 1 base and J shed 0 bases, with 13 bases lying between them. This CDR3 has 18 residues. Germline V gene sequence: CDR1 SEHNR, CDR2 FQNEAQ (reference sequence). Here the CDR3 DNA reads TGTGCCAGCAGCTTAGTGGGGGGGCCCGGCTCTGGGGCCAACGTCCTGACTTTC. This encodes CASSLVGGPGSGANVLTF.

V gene TRBV4-1 combines with J gene TRBJ2-3; no definite D call. Germline V gives CDR1 MGHRA, CDR2 YSYEKL. CDR3 length: 15 residues. The ends were cut back, 2 bases at V and 6 bases at J, with 15 bases in the middle. CDR3 sequence: CASSQRVTISDTQYF. As DNA, the CDR3 is TGCGCCAGCAGCCAAAGAGTAACTATTTCCGATACGCAGTATTTT.

The chain combines TRBV7-9 with TRBJ2-7, with 10 positions matching TRBD2. Germline V gene sequence: CDR1 SEHNR, CDR2 FQNEAQ (reference sequence). V was pared by 6 bases and J by 6 bases, with 11 bases of the junction left unmatched. The CDR3 length is 15 residues. CDR3 coding DNA: TGTGCCAGCAGACCCCCTAGCGGGAGTTTCGGCGAGCAGTACTTC. Its protein product is CASRPPSGSFGEQYF.

On this clone: The same CDR3 also results from other DNA sequences found in this sample. The chain carries TRBV9 and TRBJ2-2, with D possibly being TRBD2 (5 bases). The ends were cut back, 0 bases at V and 6 bases at J, with 6 bases in the middle. The germline gives CDR1 SGDLS, CDR2 YYNGEE. This CDR3 is built from 13 residues. CDR3 residues: CASSVVSAGELFF. The CDR3 nucleotides read TGTGCCAGCAGCGTAGTTAGCGCCGGGGAGCTGTTTTTT.

This chain connects TRBV7-9 to TRBJ2-5, with 10 bases aligning to TRBD2. V dropped 5 bases and J dropped 3; count of bases not matched to a gene: 3. The germline V gene encodes CDR1 SEHNR and CDR2 FQNEAQ (reference sequence). The CDR3 length is 14 residues. DNA of the CDR3: TGTGCCAGCAGCCCCGGACTAGCGGAAGAGACCCAGTACTTC. The encoded protein is CASSPGLAEETQYF.

This chain uses TRBV28 with TRBJ2-5; D might be TRBD1 (6 bases). The V and J ends lost 6 bases and 3 bases respectively, with 14 bases between them. The CDR3 consists of 14 residues. Germline V gene lookup returns CDR1 MDHEN and CDR2 SYDVKM. This CDR3 reads CASRLQGAEETQYF. The CDR3 nucleotides read TGTGCCAGCAGACTACAGGGAGCGGAAGAGACCCAGTACTTC.

This clone has just one count. J is TRBJ2-7 and V is TRBV5-8, with 13 nucleotides matching TRBD2. Germline values: CDR1 SGHTS, CDR2 YDEGEE. The CDR3 is 16 amino acids. The V gene end was trimmed by 1 base and the J gene end by 9 bases; junction bases not matched to a gene: 10. The CDR3 spells CASSLFSGLAGVGQYF. The CDR3 bases are TGTGCCAGCAGCTTGTTTTCAGGACTAGCGGGAGTTGGGCAGTACTTC.

In its sample, this clone was seen once. The chain uses TRBV7-9 and TRBJ2-7, with a possible D match to TRBD1 (6 bases). The V end lost 3 bases, the J end lost 7 bases, and 22 bases lay between the germline ends. CDR1 and CDR2 from the germline V gene are SEHNR and FQNEAQ (reference sequence). The CDR3 has 16 residues. The CDR3 loop reads CASSFQPGHLGREQYF. The CDR3, as DNA: TGTGCCAGCAGCTTTCAACCGGGACACCTGGGTCGGGAGCAGTACTTC. The variable domain in full, with the rest retrieved from reference TRBV7-9 and TRBJ2-7, is DTGVSQNPRHKITKRGQNVTFRCDPISEHNRLYWYRQTLGQGPEFLTYFQNEAQLEKSRLLSDRFSAERPKGSFSTLEIQRTEQGDSAMYLCASSFQPGHLGREQYFGPGTRLTVT.

The V call is TRBV14, the J call TRBJ2-2, with 13 bases fitting TRBD2. The germline gives CDR1 SGHDN, CDR2 FVKESK. V lost 4 bases and J lost 4; bases outside the gene matches: 6. CDR3 length equals 17 residues. CDR3 DNA sequence: TGTGCCAGCAGCCGACTAGCGGGAGGCGTGGTCACCGGGGAGCTGTTTTTT. Protein product: CASSRLAGGVVTGELFF.

This sequence joins TRBV9 and TRBJ2-3, with 7 bases aligning to TRBD1. CDR3 length: 14 residues. Germline trimming cut 3 bases from V and 5 bases from J; bases unmatched to any gene: 6. Germline CDR1 reads SGDLS; CDR2 reads YYNGEE. The CDR3: CASSEQGSGDTQYF. The CDR3 nucleotides read TGTGCCAGCAGCGAACAGGGGTCGGGAGATACGCAGTATTTT.

The rearrangement uses TRBV28 and TRBJ1-1; D perhaps matches TRBD1 (5 bases). Trimming took 3 bases from V and 0 from J, leaving 11 bases between them. The germline gives CDR1 MDHEN, CDR2 SYDVKM. The CDR3 is 15 amino acids. CDR3 protein: CASSLFRVMNTEAFF. The CDR3 DNA is TGTGCCAGCAGTTTGTTCAGGGTCATGAACACTGAAGCTTTCTTT.

This clone has a single count. The chain recombines TRBV19 with TRBJ2-7; maybe TRBD2 (6 bases). Germline CDR1 LNHDA, CDR2 SQIVND (reference sequence). Between the trimmed V and J ends, which lost 4 bases and 3 bases, there was a span of 13 bases. The length of the CDR3 is 14 residues. The CDR3: CASSRGGTVYEQYF. The CDR3 DNA is TGTGCCAGTAGTAGGGGAGGCACTGTCTACGAGCAGTACTTC.

This clone was seen a few times. The rearrangement links TRBV5-1 to TRBJ1-5, with a possible D match to TRBD1 (5 bases). V lost 4 bases and J 7 bases, leaving 18 bases between the germline ends. Germline lookup yields CDR1 SGHRS and CDR2 YFSETQ. The CDR3 totals 15 residues. The CDR3 region has the DNA TGCGCCAGCAGCCCTTCCGGGGGGTCGGAGCAGCCCCAGCATTTT. This gives the protein CASSPSGGSEQPQHF.

The chain combines TRBV6-1 with TRBJ2-3; TRBD2 matches 7 bases. V was clipped by 11 bases and J by 4 bases; unmatched bases: 9. This CDR3 is 13 amino acids long. Germline CDR1 MNHNS, CDR2 SASEGT. CDR3 nucleotide sequence: TGTGCCGGGCGAAGACTAGCCGCAGATACGCAGTATTTT. It yields the protein CAGRRLAADTQYF.